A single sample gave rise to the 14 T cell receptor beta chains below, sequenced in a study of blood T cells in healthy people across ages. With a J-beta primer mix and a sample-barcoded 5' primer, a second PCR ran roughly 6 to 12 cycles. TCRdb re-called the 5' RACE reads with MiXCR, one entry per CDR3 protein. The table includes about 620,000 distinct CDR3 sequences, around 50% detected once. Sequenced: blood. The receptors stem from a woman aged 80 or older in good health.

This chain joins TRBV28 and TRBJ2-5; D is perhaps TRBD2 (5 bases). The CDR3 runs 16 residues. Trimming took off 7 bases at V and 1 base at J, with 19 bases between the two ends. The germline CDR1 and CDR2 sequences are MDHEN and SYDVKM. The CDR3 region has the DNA TGTGCCAGCACCCTAAGGGTCGGAGGTCTCCAAGAGACCCAGTACTTC. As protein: CASTLRVGGLQETQYF.

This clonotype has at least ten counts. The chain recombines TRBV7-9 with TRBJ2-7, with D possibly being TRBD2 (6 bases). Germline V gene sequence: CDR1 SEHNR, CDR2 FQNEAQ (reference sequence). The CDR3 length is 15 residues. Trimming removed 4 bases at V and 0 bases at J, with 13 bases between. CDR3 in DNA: TGTGCCAGCAGCTATTCAGTCGGGAGCTCCTACGAGCAGTACTTC. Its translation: CASSYSVGSSYEQYF.

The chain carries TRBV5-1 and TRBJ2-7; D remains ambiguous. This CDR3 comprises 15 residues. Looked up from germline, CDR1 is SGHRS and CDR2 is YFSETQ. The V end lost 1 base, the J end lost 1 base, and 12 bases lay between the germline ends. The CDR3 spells CASSLWVIGSYEQYF. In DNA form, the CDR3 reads TGCGCCAGCAGCTTGTGGGTGATAGGATCCTACGAGCAGTACTTC.

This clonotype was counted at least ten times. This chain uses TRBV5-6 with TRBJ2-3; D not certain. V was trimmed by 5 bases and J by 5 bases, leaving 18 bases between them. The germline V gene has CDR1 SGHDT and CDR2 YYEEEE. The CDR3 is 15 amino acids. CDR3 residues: CASSPGSGDQDTQYF. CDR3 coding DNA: TGTGCCAGCAGTCCCGGGTCGGGTGATCAAGATACGCAGTATTTT.

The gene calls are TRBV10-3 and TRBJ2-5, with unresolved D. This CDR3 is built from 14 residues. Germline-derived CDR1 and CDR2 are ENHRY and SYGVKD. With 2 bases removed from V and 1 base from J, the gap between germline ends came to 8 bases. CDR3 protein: CAISEPDAQETQYF. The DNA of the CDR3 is TGTGCCATCAGTGAGCCGGACGCCCAAGAGACCCAGTACTTC.

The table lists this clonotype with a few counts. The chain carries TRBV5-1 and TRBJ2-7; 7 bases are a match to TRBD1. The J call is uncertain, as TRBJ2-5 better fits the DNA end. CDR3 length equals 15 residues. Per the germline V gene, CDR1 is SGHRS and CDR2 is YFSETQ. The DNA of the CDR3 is TGCGCCAGCAGCTTGACAGGGGAGATCCAAGAGACCCAGTACTTC. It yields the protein CASSLTGEIQETQYF.

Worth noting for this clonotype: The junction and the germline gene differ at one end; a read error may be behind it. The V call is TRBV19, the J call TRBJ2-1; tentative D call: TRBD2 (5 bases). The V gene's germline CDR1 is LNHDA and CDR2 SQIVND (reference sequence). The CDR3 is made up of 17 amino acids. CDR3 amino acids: CASGMPTILSPYNEQFF. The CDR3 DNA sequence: TGTGCCAGTGGTATGCCGACTATCCTTAGTCCCTACAATGAGCAGTTCTTC.

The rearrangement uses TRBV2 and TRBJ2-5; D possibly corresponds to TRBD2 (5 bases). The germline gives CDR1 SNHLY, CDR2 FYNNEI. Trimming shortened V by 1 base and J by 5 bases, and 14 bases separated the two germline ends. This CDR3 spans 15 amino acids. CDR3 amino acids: CASSEELRTGETQYF. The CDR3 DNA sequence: TGTGCCAGCAGTGAAGAGTTGAGGACTGGGGAGACCCAGTACTTC.

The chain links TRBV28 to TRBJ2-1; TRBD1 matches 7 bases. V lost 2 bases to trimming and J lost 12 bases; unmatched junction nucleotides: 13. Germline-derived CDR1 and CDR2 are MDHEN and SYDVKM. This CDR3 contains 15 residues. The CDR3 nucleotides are TGTGCCAGCAGTTTAGGGGACAGTCGGGGTGGTACGCAGTTCTTC. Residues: CASSLGDSRGGTQFF.

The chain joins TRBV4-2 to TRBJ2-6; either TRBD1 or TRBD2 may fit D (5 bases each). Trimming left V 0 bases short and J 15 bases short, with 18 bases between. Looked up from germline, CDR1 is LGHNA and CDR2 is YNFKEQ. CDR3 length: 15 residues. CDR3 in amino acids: CASSQDRGLLGPLTF. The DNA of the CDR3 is TGTGCCAGCAGCCAAGATCGGGGCCTCCTAGGCCCCCTGACTTTC.

The CDR3 loop reads CASSASGNTIYF. CDR3 sequence (DNA): TGTGCCAGCAGCGCCTCTGGAAACACCATATATTTT. The J gene is TRBJ1-3, the V gene TRBV9; D is unresolved. Germline V gene data show CDR1 as SGDLS and CDR2 as YYNGEE. V was clipped by 3 bases and J by 0 bases, with 1 base between them. The CDR3 sequence is 12 residues long.

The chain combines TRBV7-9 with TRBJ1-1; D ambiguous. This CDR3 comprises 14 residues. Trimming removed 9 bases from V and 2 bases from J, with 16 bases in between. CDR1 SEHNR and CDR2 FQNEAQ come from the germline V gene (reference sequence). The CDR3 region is CASHYGWGNTEAFF. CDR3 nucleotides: TGTGCCAGTCACTACGGGTGGGGAAACACTGAAGCTTTCTTT.

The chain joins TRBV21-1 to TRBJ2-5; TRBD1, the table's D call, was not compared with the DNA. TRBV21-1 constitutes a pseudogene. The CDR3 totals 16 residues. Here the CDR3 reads CASSSIRDVLGLGQYF. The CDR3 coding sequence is TGTGCCAGCAGCAGCATCCGGGACGTCCTAGGACTCGGGCAGTACTTC.

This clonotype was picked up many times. CDR3 sequence reads: CASSLDLGASGNTEAFF. DNA of the CDR3: TGCGCCAGCAGCTTGGATTTGGGGGCCTCGGGGAACACTGAAGCTTTCTTT. The chain couples TRBV5-1 to TRBJ1-1; D is possibly TRBD1 (6 bases). The germline V gene has CDR1 SGHRS and CDR2 YFSETQ. CDR3 length: 17 amino acids. V was trimmed by 0 bases and J by 1 base, leaving 16 bases between them.